The 14 T cell receptor beta chains below come from one sample, sequenced in a study of patients and donors after allogeneic stem cell transplantation. MiXCR, applied by TCRdb to the RT-PCR reads, yields one record per CDR3 protein. Seen here are 400,000 to 500,000 distinct CDR3 sequences, 16% observed once, and the top ten hold around 7.2%. Source material: blood, either unsorted or a sorted T cell fraction (not recorded which). These receptor sequences come from a human donor who was either an allogeneic HSCT recipient or a stem cell or donor lymphocyte infusion donor (not recorded which). It is not recorded whose cells these are; they may come from a transplant donor.

This clonotype was found a few times. The chain combines TRBV6-5 with TRBJ2-5, with D possibly TRBD2 on 5 matching bases. Germline loops: CDR1 MNHEY, CDR2 SVGAGI. V was shortened by 0 bases and J by 3 bases, with 8 bases between the two germline ends. The CDR3 length is 14 residues. The CDR3 loop reads CASSYSTGKETQYF. The CDR3 DNA follows: TGTGCCAGCAGTTACTCGACCGGGAAAGAGACCCAGTACTTC.

In this sample, this clonotype turned up a few times. The CDR3 region has the DNA TGTGCCAGCAGTCCAAGGCGGATCTACAATGAGCAGTTCTTC. Translating gives CASSPRRIYNEQFF. This sequence joins TRBV11-1 and TRBJ2-1; D remains unclear. The V gene's germline CDR1 is SGHAT and CDR2 FQDESV (reference sequence). V lost 6 bases and J lost 3, with 12 bases in between. CDR3 length: 14 amino acids.

The table lists this clonotype with many counts. CDR3 nucleotides: TGCAGTGCTAGAGATCACCGGGCCCCGCAGTATTTT. As protein: CSARDHRAPQYF. This chain links TRBV20-1 with TRBJ2-3, with D hard to call. Trimming took off 0 bases at V and 10 bases at J, with 11 bases between the two ends. The CDR3 has 12 amino acids. Germline values: CDR1 DFQATT, CDR2 SNEGSKA (reference sequence).

This clonotype was observed a handful of times. The chain carries TRBV3-1 and TRBJ2-2; 11 bases fit TRBD2. From germline, CDR1 is LGHDT and CDR2 YNNKEL (reference sequence). This CDR3 contains 16 residues. V shed 1 base and J 6 bases; nucleotides not matched to a gene: 4. DNA for the CDR3: TGTGCCAGCAGCCAAGTTCCTAGCGGGAGGTCCGGGGAGCTGTTTTTT. Protein sequence: CASSQVPSGRSGELFF.

In its sample, this clonotype was seen a few times. The chain carries TRBV12-3 or TRBV12-4 and TRBJ2-7; TRBD1 matches 8 bases. The V and J ends lost 4 bases and 3 bases, in that order; junction bases with no gene match: 5. There are 14 residues in the CDR3. CDR3: CASSSQGAIYEQYF. CDR3 nucleotides: TGTGCCAGCAGTTCCCAGGGGGCCATCTACGAGCAGTACTTC.

This clonotype was counted a few times. The V gene is TRBV20-1, the J gene TRBJ2-2; 14 nucleotides match TRBD2. CDR1 is DFQATT, CDR2 SNEGSKA, per germline (reference sequence). The ends lost 3 bases at V and 7 bases at J; junction bases unmatched: 7. The CDR3 sequence is 16 residues long. The CDR3 sequence is CSARSTSGRADGELFF. The CDR3 DNA sequence: TGCAGTGCTAGGTCGACTAGCGGGAGGGCCGACGGGGAGCTGTTTTTT.

V gene TRBV7-9 combines with J gene TRBJ2-5, with D perhaps TRBD2 (5 bases). V lost 4 bases and J lost 5, with 14 bases in between. CDR1 is SEHNR and CDR2 is FQNEAQ in the germline V gene (reference sequence). CDR3 length equals 14 residues. CDR3 bases: TGTGCCAGCAGCTCTCCTAAAAGGACTGAGACCCAGTACTTC. Translation: CASSSPKRTETQYF.

There are a few counts of this clonotype. The genes are TRBV5-1 and TRBJ2-7; 7 positions agree with TRBD2. The V gene's germline CDR1 is SGHRS and CDR2 YFSETQ. The CDR3 has 16 residues. Trimming at V came to 4 bases and at J to 0 bases, leaving 10 bases not matched to a gene. In nucleotides, the CDR3 is TGCGCCAGCAGCGTCGACCGGGACTACCTCTCCTACGAGCAGTACTTC. Amino acids: CASSVDRDYLSYEQYF.

This clonotype was counted between two and nine times. The chain employs TRBV7-8 and TRBJ2-5; 15 bases agree with TRBD2. From germline, CDR1 is SGHVS and CDR2 FQNEAQ. The CDR3 contains 16 residues. V dropped 4 bases and J dropped 5; count of bases not matched to a gene: 5. CDR3 nucleotides: TGTGCCAGCAGCTCTCGGACTAGCGGGGGGGGTGAGACCCAGTACTTC. Residues: CASSSRTSGGGETQYF. The variable domain in full, with the rest retrieved from reference TRBV7-8 and TRBJ2-5, is GAGVSQSPRYKVAKRGQDVALRCDPISGHVSLFWYQQALGQGPEFLTYFQNEAQLDKSGLPSDRFFAERPEGSVSTLKIQRTQQEDSAVYLCASSSRTSGGGETQYFGPGTRLLVL.

The sample holds many counts of this clonotype. The genes are TRBV12-3 or TRBV12-4 and TRBJ1-2, with D maybe TRBD1 (5 bases). Trimming cost V 5 bases and J 8 bases, with 24 bases left between them. This CDR3 spans 16 amino acids. The CDR3 DNA reads TGTGCCAGCAGTGACCGGACCGAATGGGGCCCCGGCGGCTACACCTTC. Protein: CASSDRTEWGPGGYTF.

This clonotype was observed a handful of times. The chain joins TRBV7-2 to TRBJ2-2, with TRBD1 as a possible D gene (6 bases). Trimming took 5 bases from V and 1 from J, leaving 14 bases between them. This CDR3 spans 16 amino acids. The V gene's germline CDR1 is SGHTA and CDR2 FQGNSA. CDR3 sequence: CASSHPGTKNTGELFF. The DNA for the CDR3 is TGTGCCAGCAGCCACCCCGGGACAAAGAACACCGGGGAGCTGTTTTTT.

In its sample, this clonotype was seen many times. The rearrangement links TRBV5-6 to TRBJ2-7, with D possibly TRBD1 on 6 matching bases. CDR1 and CDR2 from the germline V gene are SGHDT and YYEEEE. Deletions cut 4 bases from V and 5 bases from J, with 10 bases between. The CDR3 totals 12 residues. The CDR3 sequence is CASSRGGNEQYF. The CDR3 nucleotides are TGTGCCAGCAGCCGAGGGGGTAACGAGCAGTACTTC.

The gene calls are TRBV12-3 or TRBV12-4 and TRBJ1-1, with unresolved D. CDR3 size: 13 residues. Trimming stripped 5 bases from V and 2 bases from J, with 9 bases between. CDR3 region: CASSAPLNTEAFF. In DNA form, the CDR3 reads TGTGCCAGCAGTGCCCCGTTAAACACTGAAGCTTTCTTT.

There are a few counts of this clonotype. The gene calls are TRBV5-1 and TRBJ2-1; 10 nucleotides agree with TRBD2. The J segment lost 6 bases and the V segment lost 1 base, leaving 7 bases of the junction unmatched. The CDR3 is 16 residues long. The germline gives CDR1 SGHRS, CDR2 YFSETQ. This chain's CDR3 is CASSLISSGRFNEQFF. CDR3 nucleotide sequence: TGCGCCAGCAGCTTGATATCTAGCGGGAGATTCAATGAGCAGTTCTTC.